This passage covers 23 T cell receptor delta chains from one sample sequenced in a study of γδ T cells in repeated Plasmodium falciparum infection. Vgamma9/Vdelta2+ and Vdelta2-negative gammadelta T cells were flow-sorted from PBMC for bulk sequencing. TCRdb re-called clones from the multiplex PCR reads using CATT. The sample includes 53,000 or so delta-chain clones, about 2% of them seen just once. What was sequenced was gamma-delta T cells from blood. Receptors originate from a pool of human donors (malaria-infected and uninfected, not separated).

This clone has ten or more counts. TCRdb shows a much larger clone's protein in place of this DNA's translation, and the two differ at residue 12, likely through a read error; the protein shown is translated from the DNA. The chain links TRAV38-2/DV8 to TRDJ1; 11 bases are a match to TRDD3. The J gene, left out of TCRdb, was set here by checking the DNA against germline. CDR3 length equals 17 residues. Germline CDR1 and CDR2: TSESDYY and QEAYKQQN. This chain's CDR3 is CAFQGDGGYGGIDKLIF. In DNA, the CDR3 is TGTGCCTTCCAGGGGGATGGGGGATACGGTGGCATCGATAAACTCATCTTT.

This clone came up a few times. Translating this DNA gives a protein that differs at residue 4 from the TCRdb one, which belongs to a much larger clone; a read error is likely, and the protein shown is this translation. The J gene is TRDJ1, the V gene TRDV1; 9 nucleotides line up with TRDD2. TCRdb leaves out the J gene; it was filled in here by matching the DNA to germline. Per the germline V gene, CDR1 is TSWWSYY and CDR2 is QGS. This CDR3 is 22 amino acids long. V lost 7 bases to trimming and J lost 0 bases; unmatched junction nucleotides: 27. The CDR3 nucleotides read TGTGCTCTTGCGGGTCCCGCCTTCCTACGAAACTGGGGATGGAGGTACACCGATAAACTCATCTTT. Encoded protein: CALAGPAFLRNWGWRYTDKLIF.

This clone has a handful of counts. One base separates it from a far larger clone, so it is likely a read error. Written as DNA, the CDR3 is TGTGCTCTTGGGGGCCCCTACTGGTTCTCACCACCCTACACCGATAAACTCATCTTT. Protein product: CALGGPYWFSPPYTDKLIF. The chain is built from TRDV1 and TRDJ1, with D perhaps being TRDD2 or TRDD3 (5 bases each). The CDR3 extends over 19 amino acids. CDR1 and CDR2 (germline): TSWWSYY, QGS. V dropped 4 bases and J dropped 0 bases, with 24 bases sitting between them.

This clone has just a few counts. This DNA's translation differs at residue 11 from TCRdb's protein, which comes from a much larger clone; a read error is likely, and the protein shown is translated from the DNA. V gene TRDV1 combines with J gene TRDJ1; D may be TRDD3 (6 bases). TCRdb records no J gene; here it was assigned by comparing the DNA to germline. CDR1 is TSWWSYY, CDR2 QGS, per germline. This CDR3 comprises 17 residues. Trimming took 2 bases from V and 0 from J, leaving 16 bases between them. CDR3 sequence reads: CALGEFPRTGHTDKLIF. As DNA, the CDR3 is TGTGCTCTTGGGGAATTCCCCCGTACTGGGCACACCGATAAACTCATCTTT.

Worth noting for this clone: This DNA's translation and the protein TCRdb lists, from a much larger clone, do not match at residue 11, likely due to a read error; the protein shown is translated from the DNA. In nucleotides, the CDR3 is TGTGCCTGTGACGGGATACAATCGGATAAACCCATCTTT. Amino acid sequence: CACDGIQSDKPIF. With the J gene uncalled, the V gene is TRDV2; the D segment call TRDD3 is taken from the table without a DNA check. Germline-derived CDR1 and CDR2 are GEAIGNYY and EKD. This CDR3 region has 13 residues.

The table lists this clone with a few counts. It differs at one base from a far larger clone, so likely a read error. In the same sample, other DNA sequences code for this CDR3. This sequence joins TRDV2 and TRDJ1; D remains unclear. TCRdb carries no J gene annotation; the J gene was assigned here by matching the DNA with germline. CDR1 and CDR2 from the germline V gene are GEAIGNYY and EKD. This CDR3 is 13 amino acids long. Trimming removed 2 bases from V and 4 bases from J, with 10 bases in between. The CDR3 sequence: CACDSVGVDKLIF. The CDR3 DNA is TGTGCCTGTGACAGCGTAGGAGTCGATAAACTCATCTTT.

Points on this clone: TCRdb has a much larger clone's protein, which differs at residue 9 from the translation of this DNA, likely because of a read error; what is shown is the protein translated from the DNA. This sequence joins TRDV1 and TRDJ1; possible D gene TRDD2, 6 bases. Here the J gene came from matching the DNA to germline, since TCRdb omits it. Germline V lookup: CDR1 TSWWSYY, CDR2 QGS. V was cut by 3 bases and J by 0 bases, with 14 bases left in between. The CDR3 is made up of 16 amino acids. The DNA of the CDR3 is TGTGCTCTTGGGGATCTCCCTTCCCCGTACACCGATAAACTCATCTTT. Its translation is CALGDLPSPYTDKLIF.

This clone has a count of ten or more. For this DNA, TCRdb reports the protein of a much larger clone, which diverges at residue 3, most likely from a read error; the protein presented here is translated directly from the DNA. The V and J genes are TRDV3 and TRDJ1; 8 bases match TRDD2. J lost 0 bases, V lost 4 bases, and 13 bases had no gene match. Germline V lookup: CDR1 TVYSNPD, CDR2 GDNSRS (reference sequence). The CDR3 has 16 residues. CDR3 protein: CASRFLLGLYTDKLIF. In DNA, the CDR3 is TGTGCCTCTCGCTTCCTACTAGGACTGTACACCGATAAACTCATCTTT.

This clone was counted at least ten times. This DNA's translation and the protein TCRdb lists, from a much larger clone, do not match at residue 12, likely due to a read error; the protein shown is translated from the DNA. V gene TRAV38-2/DV8 combines with J gene TRDJ2; D gene ambiguous. Since TCRdb gives no J gene, matching the DNA to germline was used here to assign it. Trimming cost V 0 bases and J 1 base, with 25 bases left between them. Germline values: CDR1 TSESDYY, CDR2 QEAYKQQN. The CDR3 is 21 residues long. CDR3 DNA: TGTGCTTATAGGAGCGCGTTATTCTCCTCCCGTGCTGTATTTTTGACAGCACAACTCTTCTTT. It codes for CAYRSALFSSRAVFLTAQLFF.

Concerning this clone: The protein held in TCRdb is that of a much larger clone and does not match this DNA's translation at residue 3, likely because of a read error; the protein shown is translated from the DNA. The chain uses TRDV1 and TRDJ1; TRDD3 matches at 12 bases. TCRdb gives no J gene; it was assigned here by matching the DNA to germline. The CDR3 is 21 residues long. CDR1 TSWWSYY and CDR2 QGS come from the germline V gene. CDR3 DNA: TGTGCTCATGGGTCCTGCCTGCCGTACTGGGGGATACCACGTTACACCGATAAACTCATCTTT. Amino acids: CAHGSCLPYWGIPRYTDKLIF.

By its share, this clone is medium-sized. The chain uses TRDV1 and TRDJ1; D not resolved. This CDR3 is built from 19 residues. Trimming took 1 base from V and 0 from J, leaving 21 bases between them. CDR1 is TSWWSYY and CDR2 is QGS in the germline V gene. The CDR3 DNA sequence: TGTGCTCTTGGGGAACGGGCCCTTGGCCTAACTCATTACACCGATAAACTCATCTTT. Translation gives CALGERALGLTHYTDKLIF.

This clone was observed many times. The protein TCRdb lists belongs to a much larger clone and differs from this DNA's translation at residue 8, which points to a read error; the protein shown is made from the DNA. The chain couples TRDV2 to TRDJ1; D may be TRDD3 (6 bases). CDR3 size: 18 residues. The V gene lost 0 bases and the J gene lost 0 bases, with 19 bases spanning the gap. The germline gives CDR1 GEAIGNYY, CDR2 EKD. The CDR3 sequence is CACDTLSSGEQYTDKLIF. In DNA form, the CDR3 reads TGTGCCTGTGACACCCTAAGTTCTGGGGAACAGTACACCGATAAACTCATCTTT.

This clone was seen a handful of times. TCRdb assigns this DNA the protein of a much larger clone, which departs from its translation at residues 10 and 16; this likely reflects a read error, and the protein shown comes from translating the DNA. V is TRDV3 and J is TRDJ1; 8 bases match TRDD3. Germline CDR1 reads TVYSNPD; CDR2 reads GDNSRS (reference sequence). CDR3 length: 20 residues. CDR3 residues: CAFQRPLLGGTHEGTNKLIF. CDR3 bases: TGTGCCTTTCAGCGCCCGCTACTGGGGGGTACGCATGAGGGCACCAATAAACTCATCTTT. Full variable domain (rest looked up from reference TRDV3 and TRDJ1): CDKVTQSSPDQTVASGSEVVLLCTYDTVYSNPDLFWYRIRPDYSFQFVFYGDNSRSEGADFTQGRFSVKHILTQKAFHLVISPVRTEDSATYYCAFQRPLLGGTHEGTNKLIFGKGTRVTVEP.

In its sample, this clone was seen many times. The V call is TRDV1, the J call TRDJ1; 9 nucleotides match TRDD3. The CDR3 has 20 residues. Losses at the gene ends were 3 bases for V and 7 bases for J; bases not matched to a gene: 24. From germline, CDR1 is TSWWSYY and CDR2 QGS. The CDR3 coding sequence is TGTGCTCTTGGGGACCTCCTACCTACGGTCCCTGGGGGATTGAGAGGTAAACTCATCTTT. Translating it yields CALGDLLPTVPGGLRGKLIF.

Remarks on this clone: A far larger clone is just one base off, so this is likely a read error. The sample carries other DNA sequences with the same CDR3. J is TRDJ1 and V is TRDV1; D perhaps matches TRDD3 (5 bases). No J gene was available from TCRdb, and it was assigned here by a germline match of the DNA. CDR3 size: 23 residues. The ends were cut back, 5 bases at V and 5 bases at J, with 42 bases in the middle. Germline lookup yields CDR1 TSWWSYY and CDR2 QGS. The DNA of the CDR3 is TGTGCTCTTGGGAAAACGGCCTCCCCCAATTGTCCTGGGCTACGAGTGGGAACTGATAAACTCATCTTT. Its translation: CALGKTASPNCPGLRVGTDKLIF.

This clone has a count of ten or more. This DNA's translation differs at residue 9 from TCRdb's protein, which comes from a much larger clone; a read error is likely, and the protein shown is translated from the DNA. The rearrangement uses TRDV2 and TRDJ1; 8 bases agree with TRDD3. The J gene was not available in TCRdb and was assigned here by matching the DNA to germline segments. J lost 1 base, V lost 3 bases, and 6 bases had no gene match. This CDR3 region has 15 residues. The germline V gene has CDR1 GEAIGNYY and CDR2 EKD. The CDR3 region is CACDSLGDSTDKLIF. The CDR3 nucleotides read TGTGCCTGTGACTCCCTGGGGGACAGCACCGATAAACTCATCTTT.

This clone was observed many times. A read error likely explains why the TCRdb protein, taken from a much larger clone, differs from this DNA's translation at residue 8; the protein shown is translated from the DNA. The V gene is TRDV2, the J gene TRDJ1; 10 bases line up with TRDD3. TCRdb supplies no J gene; here it was assigned by aligning the nucleotide sequence to germline. The V and J ends lost 1 base and 0 bases, in that order; junction bases with no gene match: 16. This CDR3 comprises 20 residues. Per the germline V gene, CDR1 is GEAIGNYY and CDR2 is EKD. The CDR3 loop reads CACDTHPQMLGDRYTDKLIF. CDR3 in DNA: TGTGCCTGTGACACGCATCCCCAAATGCTGGGGGATAGGTACACCGATAAACTCATCTTT.

As regards this clone: A far larger clone is one base from this, pointing to a likely read error. This same CDR3 is encoded by further DNA sequences in the sample. J is TRDJ1 and V is TRDV3, with 8 bases that match TRDD3. The CDR3 extends over 20 amino acids. The V gene's germline CDR1 is TVYSNPD and CDR2 GDNSRS (reference sequence). The CDR3 reads CAFSPPTLTGGRPYTDKLIF. CDR3 in DNA: TGTGCCTTTAGTCCTCCTACCTTGACTGGGGGTAGACCGTACACCGATAAACTTATCTTT.

This clone was seen only a few times. A far larger clone lies a single base away; this is likely a read error. Within the sample, other DNA sequences also encode this same CDR3. The J gene is uncalled and the V gene is TRDV1; the table gives TRDD3 as D, unverified against the DNA. CDR1 TSWWSYY and CDR2 QGS come from the germline V gene. This CDR3 region has 24 residues. CDR3 region: CALGDGAFLRAMRGTSNRPDKLIF. CDR3 nucleotide sequence: TGTGCTCTTGGGGATGGCGCCTTCCTACGAGCCATGCGGGGGACTTCCAACCGGCCCGATAAACTCATTTTT.

In its sample, this clone was seen a few times. The protein in TCRdb stems from a much larger clone and differs at residue 7 from this DNA's translation, likely a read error; here the protein is translated from the DNA. This chain connects TRDV2 to TRDJ1; D is perhaps TRDD2 or TRDD3 (5 bases each). Here the J gene came from matching the DNA to germline, since TCRdb omits it. V lost 3 bases and J lost 0, with 28 bases in between. The CDR3 extends over 20 amino acids. Germline V gene data show CDR1 as GEAIGNYY and CDR2 as EKD. The CDR3 sequence is CACDSVTVRGASLYTDKLIF. The CDR3 bases are TGTGCCTGTGACTCGGTCACCGTTCGGGGGGCTTCCCTGTACACCGATAAACTCATCTTT.

There are many counts of this clone. The protein TCRdb gives is from a much larger clone and does not agree with this DNA's translation at residue 16, likely a read error; the protein shown here comes from the DNA. The chain uses TRAV38-2/DV8 and TRDJ1; 13 nucleotides agree with TRDD3. The J gene, missing from TCRdb, was assigned here through DNA to germline matching. There are 19 residues in the CDR3. The germline V gene has CDR1 TSESDYY and CDR2 QEAYKQQN. The DNA for the CDR3 is TGTGCTTATAGGATGCTACTGGGGGATACGGGTTTTTGGACCGATAGACTCATCTTT. Its protein is CAYRMLLGDTGFWTDRLIF.

This clone has just a few counts. TCRdb attributes to this sequence the protein of a much larger clone, which differs from the DNA translation at residue 3; a read error is likely, and the protein displayed is translated from the DNA. The chain uses TRDV3 and TRDJ1; the match to TRDD2 covers 9 bases. TCRdb leaves out the J gene; it was filled in here by matching the DNA to germline. The CDR3 extends over 16 amino acids. Unmatched junction bases numbered 19, after V lost 4 bases and J lost 7 bases. Looked up from germline, CDR1 is TVYSNPD and CDR2 is GDNSRS (reference sequence). The CDR3 region is CAYYRLPTVCEGKLIF. The CDR3 DNA follows: TGTGCCTATTATCGCCTTCCTACGGTTTGTGAAGGTAAACTCATCTTT.

This clone was counted only a few times. This DNA translates differently at residue 9 from the TCRdb protein, which is that of a much larger clone; a read error is likely, and the protein shown is the DNA's own translation. The CDR3 loop reads CALGAMAFHHFTGGPALTAQLFF. The CDR3 nucleotides are TGTGCTCTTGGGGCGATGGCCTTCCACCATTTCACTGGGGGTCCCGCTTTGACAGCACAACTCTTCTTT. The chain links TRDV1 to TRDJ2, with TRDD3 matching 8 bases. No J segment appears in TCRdb, so it was assigned here by matching the sequence to germline. The CDR3 runs to 23 residues. The J segment lost 0 bases and the V segment lost 4 bases, leaving 25 bases of the junction unmatched. Germline V gives CDR1 TSWWSYY, CDR2 QGS.